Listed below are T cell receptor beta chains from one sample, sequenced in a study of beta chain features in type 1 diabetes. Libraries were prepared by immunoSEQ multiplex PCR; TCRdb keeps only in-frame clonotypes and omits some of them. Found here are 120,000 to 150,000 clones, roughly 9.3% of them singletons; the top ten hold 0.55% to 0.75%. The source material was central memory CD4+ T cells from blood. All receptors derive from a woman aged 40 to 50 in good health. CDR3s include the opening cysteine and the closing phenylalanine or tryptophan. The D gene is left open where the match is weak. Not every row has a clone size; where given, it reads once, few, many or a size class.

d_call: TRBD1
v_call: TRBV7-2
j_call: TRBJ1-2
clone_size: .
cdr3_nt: TGTGCCAGCAGCTTAGCGCCAGGGGGCCTATATGGCTACACCTTC
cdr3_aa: CASSLAPGGLYGYTF

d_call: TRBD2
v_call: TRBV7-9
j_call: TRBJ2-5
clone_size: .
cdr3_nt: TGTGCCAGCAGCCGAGGAGGCGGGGGGGCTACGGAGACCCAGTACTTC
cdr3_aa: CASSRGGGGATETQYF

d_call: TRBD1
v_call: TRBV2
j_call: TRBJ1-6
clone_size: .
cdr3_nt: TGTGCCAGCAGTGCGACAGGGGGCGGGTTGAATTCACCCCTCCACTTT
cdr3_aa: CASSATGGGLNSPLHF

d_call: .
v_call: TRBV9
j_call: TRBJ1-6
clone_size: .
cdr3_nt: TGTGCCAGCAGCCCACCGGAGGGGGGGGCTAATTCACCCCTCCACTTT
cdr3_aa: CASSPPEGGANSPLHF

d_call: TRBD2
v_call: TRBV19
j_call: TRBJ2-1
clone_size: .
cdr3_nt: TGTGCCAGTAGTTTAACTAGCGGGGACTACAATGAGCAGTTCTTC
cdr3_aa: CASSLTSGDYNEQFF

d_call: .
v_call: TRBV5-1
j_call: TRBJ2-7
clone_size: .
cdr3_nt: TGCGCCAGCAGCCTCACCGGGAAGAGCTACGAGCAGTACTTC
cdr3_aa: CASSLTGKSYEQYF

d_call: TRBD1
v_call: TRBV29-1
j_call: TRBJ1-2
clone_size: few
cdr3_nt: TGCAGCGTTAGGGACAGCAACTATGGCTACACCTTC
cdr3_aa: CSVRDSNYGYTF

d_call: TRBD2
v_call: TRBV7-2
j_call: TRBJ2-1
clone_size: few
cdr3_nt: TGTGCCAGCAGCCCCAGGAGGCTAGCGGGGGTAAAGAATGAGCAGTTCTTC
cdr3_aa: CASSPRRLAGVKNEQFF

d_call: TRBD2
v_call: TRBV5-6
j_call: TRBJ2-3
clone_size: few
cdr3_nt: TGTGCCAGCAGCCCCTCTACGCGGGGGGGCCTGGATACGCAGTATTTT
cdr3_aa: CASSPSTRGGLDTQYF

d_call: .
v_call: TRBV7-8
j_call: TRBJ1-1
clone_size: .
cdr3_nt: TGTGCCAGCACCTCCCGGGTGAACACTGAAGCTTTCTTT
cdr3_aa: CASTSRVNTEAFF

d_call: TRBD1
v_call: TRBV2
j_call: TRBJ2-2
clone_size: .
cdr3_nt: TGTGCCGTCCGGACAGGGATCACCGGGGAGCTGTTTTTT
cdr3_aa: CAVRTGITGELFF

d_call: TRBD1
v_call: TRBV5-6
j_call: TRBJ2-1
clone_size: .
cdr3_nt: TGTGCCAGCAGCTTGGGGGACAGGGGACGGGGGTTCTTC
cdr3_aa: CASSLGDRGRGFF

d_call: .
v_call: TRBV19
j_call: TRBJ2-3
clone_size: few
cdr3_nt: TGTGCCAGCAGTTTCCAGGGGATGGATACGCAGTATTTT
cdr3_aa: CASSFQGMDTQYF

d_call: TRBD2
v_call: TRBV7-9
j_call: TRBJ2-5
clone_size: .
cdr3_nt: TGTGCCAGCCAACCGGGACTAGCGGGGGGAAACTACCAAGAGACCCAGTACTTC
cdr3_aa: CASQPGLAGGNYQETQYF

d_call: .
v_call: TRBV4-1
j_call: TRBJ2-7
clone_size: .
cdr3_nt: TGCGCCAGCAGCCAAGAAGGGAAAGGCAGGGGATTCTCCTACGAGCAGTACTTC
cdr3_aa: CASSQEGKGRGFSYEQYF

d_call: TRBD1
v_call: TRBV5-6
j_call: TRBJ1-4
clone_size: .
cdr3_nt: TGTGCCAGCAGCTGGGGACAGGGGGCGAGGGAAAAACTGTTTTTT
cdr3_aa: CASSWGQGAREKLFF

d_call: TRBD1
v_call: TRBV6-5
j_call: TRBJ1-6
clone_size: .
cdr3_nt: TGTGCCAGCAGTTACTCGGGACAGGGGGCGGATTCACCCCTCCACTTT
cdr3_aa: CASSYSGQGADSPLHF

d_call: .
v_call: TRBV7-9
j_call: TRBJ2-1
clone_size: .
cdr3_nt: TGTGCCAGCAGCTTAGCGCGGGTGGGCAATGAGCAGTTCTTC
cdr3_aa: CASSLARVGNEQFF

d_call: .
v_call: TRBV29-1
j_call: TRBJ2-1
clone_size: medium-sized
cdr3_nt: TGCAGCGGCCTAAACAATGAGCAGTTCTTC
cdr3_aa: CSGLNNEQFF

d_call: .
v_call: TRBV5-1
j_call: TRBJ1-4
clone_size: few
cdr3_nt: TGCGCCAGCGGAGACACAGGCTCCCTTGGAAAACTGTTTTTT
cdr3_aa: CASGDTGSLGKLFF

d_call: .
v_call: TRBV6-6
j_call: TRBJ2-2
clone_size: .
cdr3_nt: TGTGCCAGCAGCCAAGGGGCAGCGTTAGGTACCGGGGAGCTGTTTTTT
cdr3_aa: CASSQGAALGTGELFF

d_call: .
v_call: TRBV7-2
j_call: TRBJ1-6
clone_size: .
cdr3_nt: TGTGCCAGCAGCTTAGGTTCGACAGAAGTTAATTCACCCCTCCACTTT
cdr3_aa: CASSLGSTEVNSPLHF

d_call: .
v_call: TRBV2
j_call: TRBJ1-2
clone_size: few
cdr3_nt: TGTGCCAGCAGGGAGGAGACTAACTATGGCTACACCTTC
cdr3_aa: CASREETNYGYTF

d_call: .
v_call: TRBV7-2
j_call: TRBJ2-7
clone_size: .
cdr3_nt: TGTGCCAGCAGCCGTATGCGGGGGCTCGCCGAGCAGTACTTC
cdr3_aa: CASSRMRGLAEQYF

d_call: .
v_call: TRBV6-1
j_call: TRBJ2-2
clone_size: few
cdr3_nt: TGTGCCAGCAGTGAAGGGAGGTCCGGGGAGCTGTTTTTT
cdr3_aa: CASSEGRSGELFF

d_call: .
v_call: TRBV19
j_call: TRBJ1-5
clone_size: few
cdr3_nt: TGTGCCAGTAGGGGGGGTTTGGGTCAGCCCCAGCATTTT
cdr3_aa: CASRGGLGQPQHF

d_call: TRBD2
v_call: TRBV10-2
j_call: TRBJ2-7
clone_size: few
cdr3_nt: TGCGCCAGCAAGAAGAGCGGGGGGAGCTCCTACGAGCAGTACTTC
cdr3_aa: CASKKSGGSSYEQYF

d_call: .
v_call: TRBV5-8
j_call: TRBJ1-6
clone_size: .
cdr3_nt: TGTGCCAGCAGTTTCGGACTCTCTAATTCACCCCTCCACTTT
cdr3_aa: CASSFGLSNSPLHF

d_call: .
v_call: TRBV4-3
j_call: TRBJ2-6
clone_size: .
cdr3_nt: TGCGCCAGCAGCCAAGATCCTTTTTCACGCGGGTTTTCTGGGGCCAACGTCCTGACTTTC
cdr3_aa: CASSQDPFSRGFSGANVLTF

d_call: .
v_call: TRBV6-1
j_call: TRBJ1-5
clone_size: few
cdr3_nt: TGTGCCAGCAGTCCAGTTCAGTTTAGCAATCAGCCCCAGCATTTT
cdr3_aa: CASSPVQFSNQPQHF

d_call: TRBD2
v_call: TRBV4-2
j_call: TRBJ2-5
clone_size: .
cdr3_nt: TGTGCCAGCAGCTTGAGGGGGGTGCTAGCGGGGATGGAGACCCAGTACTTC
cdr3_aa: CASSLRGVLAGMETQYF

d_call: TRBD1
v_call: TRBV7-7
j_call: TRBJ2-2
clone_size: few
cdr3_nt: TGTGCTAGCAGCAGATTACAGGGGGCGACCGGGGAGCTGTTTTTT
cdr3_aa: CASSRLQGATGELFF

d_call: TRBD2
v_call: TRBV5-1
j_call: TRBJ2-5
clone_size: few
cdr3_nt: TGCGCCAGCAGCTTGCGGCGCCAGGGCACTAGCGGCCCGGAGACCCAGTACTTC
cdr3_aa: CASSLRRQGTSGPETQYF

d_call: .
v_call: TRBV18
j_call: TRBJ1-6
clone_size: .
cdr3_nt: TGTGCCAGCTCACCAAACGCAGAATATAATTCACCCCTCCACTTT
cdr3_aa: CASSPNAEYNSPLHF

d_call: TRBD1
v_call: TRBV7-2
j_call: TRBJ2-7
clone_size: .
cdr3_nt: TGTGCCAGCAGCCAGGGGGCAGGGCGGAGGGAGCAGTACTTC
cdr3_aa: CASSQGAGRREQYF

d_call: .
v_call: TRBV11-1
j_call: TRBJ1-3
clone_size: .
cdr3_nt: TGTGCCAGCCGCGTCGCCTCTGGAAACACCATATATTTT
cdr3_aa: CASRVASGNTIYF

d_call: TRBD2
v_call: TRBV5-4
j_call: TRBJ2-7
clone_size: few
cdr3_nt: TGTGCCAGCAGCTCGGGGGGGGCGACCTCCTACGAGCAGTACTTC
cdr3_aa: CASSSGGATSYEQYF

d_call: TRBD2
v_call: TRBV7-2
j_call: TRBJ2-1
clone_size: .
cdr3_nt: TGTGCCAGCAGCACCGGGGGGGGCAGGTCCTACAATGAGCAGTTCTTC
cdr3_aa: CASSTGGGRSYNEQFF

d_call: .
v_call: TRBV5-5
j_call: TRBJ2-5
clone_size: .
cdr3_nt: TGTGCCAGCAGCGTTGACTGGAGGCCAGAGACCCAGTACTTC
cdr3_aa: CASSVDWRPETQYF

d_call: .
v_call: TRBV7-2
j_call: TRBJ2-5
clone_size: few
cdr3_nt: TGTGCCAGCAGCTTAGCCGCAGAAGGCAGGGAGACCCAGTACTTC
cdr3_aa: CASSLAAEGRETQYF

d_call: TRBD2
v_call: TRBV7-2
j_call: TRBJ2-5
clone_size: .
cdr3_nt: TGTGCCAGCAGCCCCCGGACTAGCAGCCCCCAAGAGACCCAGTACTTC
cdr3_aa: CASSPRTSSPQETQYF

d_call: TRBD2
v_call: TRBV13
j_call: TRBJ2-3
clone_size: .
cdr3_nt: TGTGCCAGCAGCTTAGGTCGAGCGGGGTCGCCAGATACGCAGTATTTT
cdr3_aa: CASSLGRAGSPDTQYF

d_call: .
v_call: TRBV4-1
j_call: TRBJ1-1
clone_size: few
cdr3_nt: TGCGCCAGCAGCGGGCGGGAACGGGGAATCCCCCAAGCTTTCTTT
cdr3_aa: CASSGRERGIPQAFF

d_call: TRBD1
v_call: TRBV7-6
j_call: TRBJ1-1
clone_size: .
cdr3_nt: TGTGCCAGCAGCTTAGCGCGACAGGGCCGTGCTTTCTTT
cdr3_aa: CASSLARQGRAFF

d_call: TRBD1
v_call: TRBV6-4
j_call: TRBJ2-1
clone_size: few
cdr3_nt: TGTGCCAGCAGTGACTCTCCTGACAGGGACAATGAGCAGTTCTTC
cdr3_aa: CASSDSPDRDNEQFF

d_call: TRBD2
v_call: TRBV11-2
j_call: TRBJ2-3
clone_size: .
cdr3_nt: TGTGCCAGCAGCTTAGAGTACGCGGGGGAGGATACGCAGTATTTT
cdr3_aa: CASSLEYAGEDTQYF

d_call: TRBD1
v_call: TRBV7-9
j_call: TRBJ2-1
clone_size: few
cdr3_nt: TGTGCCTGTCCGAGGGGGCCAAGCAATGAGCAGTTCTTC
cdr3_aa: CACPRGPSNEQFF

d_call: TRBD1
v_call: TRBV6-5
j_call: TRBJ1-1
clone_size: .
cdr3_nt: TGTGCCAGCAGTCGGGGACAGGGGGCCGCTGAAGCTTTCTTT
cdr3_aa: CASSRGQGAAEAFF

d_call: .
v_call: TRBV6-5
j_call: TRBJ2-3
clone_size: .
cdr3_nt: TGTGCCAGCAGTGCTAAGCCTGGGACTCCTAATACGCAGTATTTT
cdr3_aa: CASSAKPGTPNTQYF

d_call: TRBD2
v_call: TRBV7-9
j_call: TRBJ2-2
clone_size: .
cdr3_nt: TGTGCCAGCAGCTCCTCCACGCTAGCGGGGAACACCGGGGAGCTGTTTTTT
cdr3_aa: CASSSSTLAGNTGELFF

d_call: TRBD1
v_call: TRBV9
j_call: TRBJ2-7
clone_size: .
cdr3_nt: TGTGCCAGCAGCGTAGAAGGGACAGCATACGAGCAGTACTTC
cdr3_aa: CASSVEGTAYEQYF

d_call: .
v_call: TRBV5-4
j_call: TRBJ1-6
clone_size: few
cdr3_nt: TGTGCCAGCAGCTTAGGTTCGGGACAAGTTAATTCACCCCTCCACTTT
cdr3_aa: CASSLGSGQVNSPLHF

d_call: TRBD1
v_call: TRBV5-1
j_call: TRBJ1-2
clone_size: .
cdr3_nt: TGCGCCAGCAGCTTGGAGGGGACACAGGGGGCCTATGGCTACACCTTC
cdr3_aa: CASSLEGTQGAYGYTF

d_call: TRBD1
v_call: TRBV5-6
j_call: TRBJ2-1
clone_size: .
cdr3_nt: TGTGCCAGCAGCTTGTATGGGACAGGGTTCAATGAGCAGTTCTTC
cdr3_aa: CASSLYGTGFNEQFF

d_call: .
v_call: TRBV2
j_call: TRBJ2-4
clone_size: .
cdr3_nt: TGTGCCAGCAGTGAAGTGGAGGGAAACATTCAGTACTTC
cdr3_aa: CASSEVEGNIQYF

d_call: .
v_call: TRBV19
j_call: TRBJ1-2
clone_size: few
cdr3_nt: TGTGCCAGTAGTCCCGACACGACCCAGGTATTCTATGGCTACACCTTC
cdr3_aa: CASSPDTTQVFYGYTF